This T cell receptor (beta chain) is drawn from a study of OX40 agonist ivuxolimab in advanced cancers. On the study more broadly: The patients received agonistic anti-OX40 (CD134) antibody ivuxolimab. The study, taken as a whole, reports: Blood T cells, both CD4+ and CD8+, expanded clonally by week 6 at 0.1 to 3.0 mg/kg.

CDR1 is SGHVS and CDR2 is FNYEAQ in the germline V gene. Trimming removed 1 base from V and 0 bases from J, with 13 bases in between. The length of the CDR3 is 17 residues. Sequencing was performed with immunoSEQ multiplex PCR; in TCRdb, only in-frame clones are kept and a portion is missing. The sample gives roughly 60,000 clones, 86% of which show up once; about 2.4% is in the top ten. Turning to this clone: Its antigen is unidentified.

This material consisted of CD4+ or CD8+ T cells sorted from blood, taken in a trial of the OX40 agonist ivuxolimab. The receptor's source is an adult with an advanced solid tumor such as melanoma, head and neck, liver or kidney cancer. The chain links TRBV7-6 to TRBJ1-3; no clear D gene. The CDR3 spells CASSLETYSYSGNTIYF. CDR3 DNA sequence: TGTGCCAGCAGCTTAGAGACTTACTCCTACTCTGGAAACACCATATATTTT.